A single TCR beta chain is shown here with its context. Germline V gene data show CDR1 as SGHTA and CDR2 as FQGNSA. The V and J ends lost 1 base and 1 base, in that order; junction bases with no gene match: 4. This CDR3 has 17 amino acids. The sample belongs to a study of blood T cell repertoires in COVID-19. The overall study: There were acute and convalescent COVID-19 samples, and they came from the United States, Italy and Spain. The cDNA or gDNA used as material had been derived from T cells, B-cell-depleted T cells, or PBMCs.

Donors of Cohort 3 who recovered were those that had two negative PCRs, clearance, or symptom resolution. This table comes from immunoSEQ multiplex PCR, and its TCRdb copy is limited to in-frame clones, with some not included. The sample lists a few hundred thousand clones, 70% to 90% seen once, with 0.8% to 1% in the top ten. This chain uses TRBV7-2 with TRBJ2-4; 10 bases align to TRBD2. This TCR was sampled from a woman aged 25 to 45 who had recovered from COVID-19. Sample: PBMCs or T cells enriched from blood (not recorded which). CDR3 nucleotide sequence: TGTGCCAGCAGCTTAGTAGCGGGGGGTTTTGCCAAAAACATTCAGTACTTC. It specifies CASSLVAGGFAKNIQYF.